Given below is one T cell receptor (beta chain) in context. Libraries were prepared by immunoSEQ multiplex PCR; TCRdb keeps only in-frame clonotypes and omits some of them. Altogether some 180,000 clones are present, roughly 78% being singletons, with the ten largest covering roughly 2.8%. Trimming removed 3 bases at V and 2 bases at J, with 12 bases between. Germline CDR1 reads SGHDT; CDR2 reads YYEEEE. The CDR3 has 14 amino acids. The sample belongs to a study of blood T cell repertoires in COVID-19. V usage is TRBV5-6 and J usage is TRBJ2-7, with D possibly being TRBD1 (5 bases). The sequenced sample consisted of peripheral blood. This sequence originates from a woman of 80 years or more with active or convalescent COVID-19. This CDR3 reads CASSSLTVPYEQYF. As DNA, the CDR3 is TGTGCCAGCAGCTCCTTGACAGTACCCTACGAGCAGTACTTC. The full variable domain, in which reference TRBV5-6 and TRBJ2-7 provide the parts outside the CDR3, is DAGVTQSPTHLIKTRGQQVTLRCSPKSGHDTVSWYQQALGQGPQFIFQYYEEEERQRGNFPDRFSGHQFPNYSSELNVNALLLGDSALYLCASSSLTVPYEQYFGPGTRLTVT.